The 19 T cell receptor beta chains presented below share a single source sample, sequenced in a study of T cells in Graves' hyperthyroidism and ophthalmopathy. Authors of the study amplified TCR beta CDR3 regions from RNA transcripts. The TCR CDR3 first-round RT-PCR relied on the HTBI primer set. In TCRdb, the multiplex PCR reads were re-called with MiXCR into one record per CDR3 protein. The sample has approximately 400,000 distinct CDR3 sequences, less than 15% seen once. Sequenced: blood. These receptors were taken from a man aged 30 to 45 with Graves' hyperthyroidism that later progressed to Graves' ophthalmopathy.

The gene calls are TRBV12-3 or TRBV12-4 and TRBJ1-5; perhaps TRBD1 as D (6 bases). This CDR3 has 14 amino acids. Deletions cut 2 bases from V and 4 bases from J, with 9 bases between. The CDR3 spells CASSLRGQNQPQHF. For the CDR3, the DNA is TGTGCCAGCAGTTTAAGGGGACAAAATCAGCCCCAGCATTTT.

This clonotype was seen a few times. The chain links TRBV3-1 to TRBJ2-2; 8 bases are a match to TRBD1. The V segment lost 2 bases and the J segment 5 bases; nucleotides outside the gene matches: 7. The CDR3 covers 16 residues. Germline CDR1 and CDR2: LGHDT and YNNKEL (reference sequence). The CDR3 sequence is CASSQNQGALTGELFF. CDR3 DNA sequence: TGTGCCAGCAGCCAAAACCAGGGGGCGCTTACCGGGGAGCTGTTTTTT.

V and J are TRBV4-1 and TRBJ2-4; 7 bases fit TRBD1. The CDR3 loop spans 18 amino acids. Germline-derived CDR1 and CDR2 are MGHRA and YSYEKL. V lost 2 bases, J lost 7 bases, and 17 bases stayed unmatched. The CDR3 sequence: CASSQPLRQGPFGNIQYF. In DNA, the CDR3 is TGCGCCAGCAGCCAACCCTTGAGACAGGGCCCCTTTGGGAACATTCAGTACTTC.

There are a few counts of this clonotype. This sequence joins TRBV9 and TRBJ2-3; TRBD1 or TRBD2 may be the D gene (5 bases each). CDR3 length equals 13 residues. Germline-derived CDR1 and CDR2 are SGDLS and YYNGEE. The V end lost 3 bases, the J end lost 2 bases, and 7 bases lay between the germline ends. The CDR3 is CASSGGTTDTQYF. CDR3 sequence (DNA): TGTGCCAGCAGCGGGGGGACCACAGATACGCAGTATTTT.

This chain joins TRBV30 and TRBJ2-5, with D tentatively TRBD2 (7 bases). The germline gives CDR1 GTSNPN, CDR2 SVGIG (reference sequence). The V end lost 8 bases, the J end lost 5 bases, and 15 bases lay between the germline ends. The CDR3 has 12 amino acids. This CDR3 is CAVKRGGETQYF. The CDR3 nucleotides are TGTGCCGTGAAAAGGGGGGGCGAGACCCAGTACTTC.

A note on this clonotype: A junction end diverges from the germline sequence, so it may reflect a read error. This chain links TRBV30 with TRBJ2-7; D may be TRBD1 (6 bases). This CDR3 spans 12 amino acids. Germline V lookup: CDR1 GTSNPN, CDR2 SVGIG (reference sequence). DNA of the CDR3: TGTGTCTGGAGAGCAGGGGCCTACGAGCAGTACTTC. Translation gives CVWRAGAYEQYF.

This clonotype was counted only a few times. This sequence joins TRBV12-3 or TRBV12-4 and TRBJ2-5; 8 bases line up with TRBD1. Trimming cost V 7 bases and J 5 bases; bases outside gene matches: 3. The CDR3 is 12 residues long. The CDR3 DNA reads as TGTGCCAGCACCAGGGGGCAGGAGACCCAGTACTTC. This codes for CASTRGQETQYF.

This clonotype was seen ten or more times. The chain employs TRBV12-3 or TRBV12-4 and TRBJ2-2; D might be TRBD1 (5 bases). CDR3 length: 17 amino acids. Trimming cost V 1 base and J 1 base, with 13 bases left between them. The CDR3 reads CASSLGTSFQNTGELFF. The DNA for the CDR3 is TGTGCCAGCAGTTTAGGGACAAGTTTTCAGAACACCGGGGAGCTGTTTTTT.

This clonotype was seen a handful of times. V is TRBV5-1 and J is TRBJ1-1, with 7 bases lining up with TRBD1. Trimming took 1 base from V and 4 from J; bases not matched to a gene: 4. The CDR3 length is 14 residues. Germline lookup yields CDR1 SGHRS and CDR2 YFSETQ. CDR3 DNA: TGCGCCAGCAGCTTGACAGGGGCGGCCACTGAAGCTTTCTTT. This encodes CASSLTGAATEAFF.

This clonotype was detected only a few times. The J gene is TRBJ2-7, the V gene TRBV9; the match to TRBD2 covers 13 bases. The germline V gene encodes CDR1 SGDLS and CDR2 YYNGEE. Trimming cost V 3 bases and J 7 bases; bases outside gene matches: 4. The CDR3 covers 14 residues. CDR3 DNA sequence: TGTGCCAGCAGCGAGGGACTAGCGGGGAGGGAGCAGTACTTC. It yields the protein CASSEGLAGREQYF.

The J gene is TRBJ1-6, the V gene TRBV29-1; D not certain. The CDR3 has 13 residues. Trimming pared 1 base from V and 6 bases from J, leaving 7 bases between. Germline CDR1 reads SQVTM; CDR2 reads ANQGSEA. The chain's CDR3 is CSVEALGNSPLHF. In DNA, the CDR3 is TGCAGCGTTGAAGCATTGGGTAATTCACCCCTCCACTTT.

The chain carries TRBV24-1 and TRBJ2-1, with D hard to call. The CDR3 has 12 amino acids. CDR1 is KGHDR and CDR2 is SFDVKD in the germline V gene. Trimming cost V 8 bases and J 3 bases, with 7 bases left between them. This chain's CDR3 is CATKSGYNEQFF. CDR3 DNA: TGTGCCACCAAATCGGGCTACAATGAGCAGTTCTTC.

This clonotype occurred many times. The chain couples TRBV28 to TRBJ2-7, with a possible D match to TRBD1 (6 bases). Germline loops: CDR1 MDHEN, CDR2 SYDVKM. The CDR3 runs to 14 residues. Trimming pared 1 base from V and 4 bases from J, leaving 11 bases between. As DNA, the CDR3 is TGTGCCAGCAGTTTATTGACAGGACTTTACGAGCAGTACTTC. Amino acids: CASSLLTGLYEQYF.

This clonotype was observed many times. The chain links TRBV11-2 to TRBJ1-1, with no clear D. The V end lost 2 bases, the J end lost 0 bases, and 10 bases lay between the germline ends. The germline V gene has CDR1 SGHAT and CDR2 FQNNGV. The CDR3 totals 15 residues. The CDR3 protein is CASSLIEKVNTEAFF. In DNA, the CDR3 is TGTGCCAGCAGCTTAATAGAGAAGGTGAACACTGAAGCTTTCTTT.

This clonotype has a count of ten or more. The rearrangement links TRBV6-1 to TRBJ2-1; 10 positions match TRBD2. After removal of 5 bases from V and 5 bases from J, the junction contained 6 bases not matched to a gene. Per the germline V gene, CDR1 is MNHNS and CDR2 is SASEGT. The CDR3 sequence is 15 residues long. The CDR3 loop reads CASSPGTSENNEQFF. For the CDR3, the DNA is TGTGCCAGCAGTCCGGGGACTAGCGAGAACAATGAGCAGTTCTTC.

This clonotype was found many times. The V and J genes are TRBV20-1 and TRBJ2-3, with TRBD2 matching 11 bases. CDR1 is DFQATT, CDR2 SNEGSKA, per germline (reference sequence). The CDR3 spans 14 residues. The junction had 3 bases not matched to a gene; V was cut back by 3 bases and J by 4 bases. The CDR3 sequence is CSARTSGEADTQYF. The CDR3 coding sequence is TGCAGTGCTAGGACTAGCGGGGAGGCAGATACGCAGTATTTT.

Of note for this clonotype: A much larger clone is a single base away; this may be a read error. A read error is likely, as this CDR3 ends without the conserved phenylalanine or tryptophan. The chain carries TRBV10-3 and TRBJ1-1; 7 bases match TRBD1. V lost 10 bases, J lost 3 bases, and 5 bases stayed unmatched. The CDR3 runs to 12 residues. The V gene's germline CDR1 is ENHRY and CDR2 SYGVKD. CDR3 residues: CATAGTDTEAFS. The CDR3, as DNA: TGTGCCACTGCCGGGACAGACACTGAAGCTTTCTCT.

In its sample, this clonotype was seen many times. The chain is built from TRBV28 and TRBJ2-1, with 9 bases identical to TRBD2. This CDR3 has 14 residues. V trimming: 8 bases; J trimming: 4 bases; junction bases outside the gene matches: 6. Germline assignment: CDR1 MDHEN and CDR2 SYDVKM. CDR3 DNA sequence: TGTGCCAGCTACAGCGGGGGGACGTACAATGAGCAGTTCTTC. Its translation: CASYSGGTYNEQFF.

This clonotype was found many times. The gene calls are TRBV28 and TRBJ2-1; D gene uncertain. V was clipped by 2 bases and J by 0 bases, with 17 bases between them. This CDR3 comprises 18 residues. CDR1 is MDHEN and CDR2 is SYDVKM in the germline V gene. The CDR3 is CASSLPGATELSYNEQFF. As DNA, the CDR3 is TGTGCCAGCAGTTTACCTGGAGCCACCGAGCTCTCCTACAATGAGCAGTTCTTC.